This TCR beta chain was profiled in a study of blood T cell repertoires in COVID-19. The method was immunoSEQ multiplex PCR; TCRdb's version includes in-frame clones alone and lacks a portion of them. The sample has about 370,000 clones, more than 80% seen once. Patients of the Seattle cohort, enrolled during active infection, were followed longitudinally. Trimming pared 2 bases from V and 2 bases from J, leaving 10 bases between. The CDR3 length is 15 residues. Germline CDR1 and CDR2: SGHRS and YFSETQ. The sequenced sample consisted of peripheral blood. The source is a woman aged 25-40 years with COVID-19, enrolled during active disease. The chain has TRBV5-1 and TRBJ1-4; D perhaps matches TRBD1 (6 bases). The CDR3: CASSFDRQTNEKLFF. DNA for the CDR3: TGCGCCAGCAGCTTTGACAGGCAGACTAATGAAAAACTGTTTTTT. The entire variable domain, with the rest obtained from reference TRBV5-1 and TRBJ1-4, is as follows: KAGVTQTPRYLIKTRGQQVTLSCSPISGHRSVSWYQQTPGQGLQFLFEYFSETQRNKGNFPGRFSGRQFSNSRSEMNVSTLELGDSALYLCASSFDRQTNEKLFFGSGTQLSVL.